The rows below give T cell receptor beta chains drawn from one sample of a study of esophageal squamous cell carcinoma under preoperative chemotherapy. TCRdb called the PCR reads again in MiXCR, with one record for every CDR3 protein. The sample lists approximately 12,000 distinct CDR3 sequences, around 50% occurring once. The specimen was collected from a patient given preoperative chemotherapy. These receptors all come from a human donor with esophageal squamous cell carcinoma. The donor label of this sample is uncertain. Each CDR3 is given with its conserved first and last residue. D genes are given only for firm matches. The listing skips clone size in some rows; elsewhere it reads once, few, many or a size class.

j_gene,v_gene,abundance,d_gene,CDR3aa,CDR3nt
TRBJ2-1,TRBV7-2,NA,NA,CASSLEGETYEQFF,TGTGCCAGCAGCTTAGAAGGAGAAACCTACGAGCAGTTCTTC
TRBJ2-3,TRBV6-1,once,NA,CAGREAVGTDAQYF,TGTGCGGGCCGTGAGGCTGTGGGCACCGATGCGCAGTATTTT
TRBJ2-1,TRBV27,few,NA,CASSLLSGPYNEQFF,TGTGCCAGCAGTTTATTGTCCGGCCCCTACAATGAGCAGTTCTTC
TRBJ2-3,TRBV12-3/TRBV12-4,NA,NA,CASSGARGGTQYF,TGTGCCAGCAGTGGGGCCAGGGGGGGGACGCAGTATTTT
TRBJ2-1,TRBV7-2,few,NA,CASSAQGSSSYNEQFF,TGTGCCAGCAGCGCCCAAGGCAGTAGCTCCTACAATGAGCAGTTCTTC
TRBJ2-3,TRBV12-3/TRBV12-4,NA,NA,CASRGGATDTQYF,TGTGCCAGCAGAGGCGGGGCCACAGATACGCAGTATTTT
TRBJ2-7,TRBV7-7,medium-sized,TRBD2,CASSDETSGSYEQYF,TGTGCTAGCAGCGATGAGACTAGCGGGAGCTATGAGCAGTACTTC
TRBJ2-4,TRBV6-1,NA,TRBD1,CASRQGDMSYEQYF,TGTGCCAGCAGACAGGGGGATATGAGCTATGAGCAGTACTTT
TRBJ2-3,TRBV6-1,NA,NA,CASTEGVPTDTQYF,TGTGCCAGCACCGAGGGGGTTCCGACAGATACGCAGTATTTT
TRBJ2-7,TRBV7-8,NA,TRBD2,CASSLGTSLYEQYF,TGTGCCAGCAGCTTAGGGACTAGCCTATACGAGCAGTACTTC
TRBJ2-5,TRBV11-3,NA,NA,CASSLGGYNQETQYF,TGTGCCAGCAGCTTAGGGGGATACAACCAAGAGACCCAGTACTTC
TRBJ2-1,TRBV7-8,many,NA,CASSLGARSSYNEQFF,TGTGCCAGCAGCTTAGGGGCAAGGAGCTCCTACAATGAGCAGTTCTTC
TRBJ2-2,TRBV6-1,NA,NA,CASSEGWSTEKLYF,TGTGCCAGCAGTGAAGGATGGAGCACAGAGAAGCTGTATTTT
TRBJ2-1,TRBV6-1,NA,NA,CASSENRVGEQFF,TGTGCCAGCAGTGAAAACAGGGTTGGAGAGCAGTTCTTC
TRBJ2-3,TRBV6-1,NA,NA,CASSALISVDTQYF,TGTGCCAGCAGTGCGTTGATCAGCGTGGATACGCAGTATTTT
TRBJ2-1,TRBV6-1,NA,NA,CASSVRQESYEQFF,TGTGCCAGCAGTGTCAGGCAGGAGTCCTACGAGCAGTTCTTC
TRBJ2-2,TRBV6-1,NA,NA,CASSPGPLSTGELFF,TGTGCCAGCAGTCCCGGGCCCCTTTCCACCGGGGAGCTGTTTTTT
TRBJ2-3,TRBV27,NA,TRBD1,CASRGRDRPTDTQYF,TGTGCCAGCAGGGGCCGGGACAGGCCCACAGATACGCAGTATTTT
TRBJ2-1,TRBV27,NA,NA,CASSPRGINEQFF,TGTGCCAGCAGTCCGAGGGGCATCAATGAGCAGTTCTTC
TRBJ2-7,TRBV6-1,NA,NA,CASSEFWGSYKDTQYF,TGTGCCAGCAGTGAATTTTGGGGAAGCTACAAAGATACGCAGTACTTC
TRBJ2-4,TRBV6-1,NA,NA,CASSVGDGAKNTQYF,TGTGCCAGCAGTGTGGGGGACGGAGCCAAAAATACGCAGTACTTC
TRBJ2-2,TRBV6-4,many,TRBD2,CARRGWTESSGRVGSGGTGELFF,TGTGCCAGGAGAGGGTGGACAGAAAGTAGCGGGAGGGTCGGGAGTGGGGGGACCGGGGAGCTGTTTTTT
TRBJ1-5,TRBV6-1,NA,TRBD1,CASTAGTGNQPQHF,TGTGCCAGCACCGCCGGGACAGGCAATCAGCCCCAGCATTTT
TRBJ2-1,TRBV6-1,NA,NA,CASSEVGPVVEQFF,TGTGCCAGCAGTGAAGTAGGCCCGGTGGTTGAGCAGTTCTTC
TRBJ2-7,TRBV11-3,NA,NA,CASSSSGSSYNEQYF,TGTGCCAGCAGCTCATCAGGGAGCTCCTACAATGAGCAGTACTTC
TRBJ2-3,TRBV6-1,NA,NA,CASRERGTVLTDAQFF,TGTGCCAGCAGGGAACGAGGGACTGTGCTTACAGATGCGCAGTTCTTT
TRBJ2-3,TRBV6-5,many,TRBD2,CASSYRGLAVSDTQYF,TGTGCCAGCAGTTACCGAGGACTAGCGGTGAGCGATACGCAGTATTTT
TRBJ2-3,TRBV6-1,NA,NA,CASKTLSGAGTDTQYF,TGTGCCAGCAAGACACTCTCCGGGGCTGGCACAGATACGCAGTATTTT
TRBJ2-1,TRBV6-1,NA,TRBD1,CASRGQGACDPDTQYF,TGTGCCAGCAGGGGCCAGGGGGCTTGTGACCCAGATACGCAGTATTTC
TRBJ1-2,TRBV7-2,many,TRBD1,CASTETGGYGYTF,TGTGCCAGCACCGAGACAGGGGGCTATGGCTACACCTTC
TRBJ2-5,TRBV20-1,NA,NA,CSARDWDSQETQYF,TGCAGTGCTAGAGATTGGGACTCCCAAGAGACCCAGTACTTC
TRBJ2-2,TRBV6-1,few,TRBD1,CASSDGTGDTGELFF,TGTGCCAGCAGTGATGGGACAGGGGACACCGGGGAGCTGTTTTTT
TRBJ2-4,TRBV6-1,medium-sized,NA,CASSGQFKNIQYF,TGTGCCAGCAGCGGACAGTTCAAAAACATTCAGTACTTC
TRBJ1-1,TRBV6-1,NA,NA,CASKNNERGNTEAFF,TGTGCCAGCAAAAATAACGAGAGGGGAAACACTGAAGCTTTCTTT
TRBJ2-1,TRBV6-1,NA,TRBD2,CASSERGTILSNAQYF,TGTGCCAGCAGTGAACGAGGGACTATCCTTTCAAATGCGCAGTACTTT
TRBJ2-5,TRBV10-1,NA,NA,CAGGEAGRPKETQYF,TGCGCCGGGGGTGAGGCGGGGCGTCCCAAAGAGACCCAGTATTTC
TRBJ2-1,TRBV6-1,medium-sized,TRBD2,CASSVVGAGGGHEQFF,TGTGCCAGCAGTGTAGTCGGAGCGGGAGGGGGGCACGAGCAGTTCTTC
TRBJ2-1,TRBV6-1,NA,TRBD2,CASRVTSGGYSSYNEQFF,TGTGCCAGCAGAGTGACTAGCGGGGGGTATAGCTCCTACAATGAGCAGTTCTTC
TRBJ2-4,TRBV7-2,NA,TRBD2,CASRRRGGRAKNIQYF,TGTGCCAGCAGACGGCGGGGGGGCCGTGCCAAAAACATTCAGTACTTC
TRBJ2-1,TRBV6-5,large,NA,CASSYSVSRVSYEQFF,TGTGCCAGCAGTTACAGCGTTTCCCGGGTCTCCTACGAGCAGTTCTTC
TRBJ2-4,TRBV27,NA,NA,CASSLSWGVKNIQYF,TGTGCCAGCAGTTTATCTTGGGGGGTCAAAAACATTCAGTACTTC
TRBJ2-5,TRBV6-1,NA,NA,CAGLGGRVQETQYF,TGTGCGGGGCTCGGGGGCCGGGTCCAAGAGACCCAGTACTTC
TRBJ2-3,TRBV6-1,NA,NA,CASSGGWGTGEQYF,TGTGCGAGCAGTGGGGGATGGGGCACCGGGGAGCAGTATTTT
TRBJ2-7,TRBV6-1,NA,TRBD2,CASTRTSGGYNNEQYF,TGTGCCAGCACTCGGACTAGCGGGGGATACAACAATGAGCAGTACTTC
TRBJ2-3,TRBV28,NA,NA,CASSFVADTDTQYF,TGTGCCAGCAGTTTTGTAGCAGACACAGATACGCAGTATTTT